This passage covers 6 T cell receptor beta chains from one sample sequenced in a study of blood T cell repertoires in COVID-19. The protocol was immunoSEQ multiplex PCR, while the TCRdb copy is restricted to in-frame clones and leaves out a portion. The sample has roughly 280,000 clones, 90% seen once. The sequenced sample was PBMCs or T cells enriched from blood (not recorded which). The receptors derive from a woman in her twenties or thirties with acute COVID-19.

The chain has TRBV5-1 and TRBJ1-3; D is uncertain. The CDR3 contains 17 residues. V lost 0 bases and J lost 4, with 17 bases in between. Per germline, CDR1 SGHRS and CDR2 YFSETQ. The CDR3 protein is CASSLDTPGYTGNTIYF. In DNA form, the CDR3 reads TGCGCCAGCAGCTTGGATACCCCGGGTTACACGGGAAACACCATATATTTT.

The chain has TRBV28 and TRBJ2-7, with a tentative D call TRBD1 (6 bases). Trimming cost V 3 bases and J 4 bases, with 13 bases left between them. Germline CDR1 is MDHEN and CDR2 is SYDVKM. The CDR3 is 14 residues long. As DNA, the CDR3 is TGTGCCAGCAGTTTCGATGGGGGCGGTTACGAGCAGTACTTC. Protein product: CASSFDGGGYEQYF.

This chain uses TRBV24-1 with TRBJ2-6; TRBD2 aligns across 10 bases. The V segment lost 3 bases and the J segment 0 bases; nucleotides outside the gene matches: 7. Looked up from germline, CDR1 is KGHDR and CDR2 is SFDVKD. There are 19 residues in the CDR3. The CDR3 region is CATSDRAGLASSGANVLTF. CDR3 coding DNA: TGTGCCACCAGTGATCGAGCGGGACTAGCGAGCTCTGGGGCCAACGTCCTGACTTTC.

The chain combines TRBV7-3 with TRBJ2-1; TRBD1 aligns across 11 bases. The CDR3 has 14 residues. Trimming at V came to 6 bases and at J to 8 bases, leaving 6 bases not matched to a gene. Germline V gene sequence: CDR1 SGHTA, CDR2 FQGTGA. The CDR3 bases are TGTGCCAGCAGTAGGGACAGGGGGTCCGATGAGCAGTTCTTC. This gives the protein CASSRDRGSDEQFF.

The rearrangement links TRBV28 to TRBJ1-4; D call uncertain. The CDR3 runs 13 residues. The germline gives CDR1 MDHEN, CDR2 SYDVKM. The germline V and J ends were trimmed by 10 bases and 7 bases, with 16 bases remaining between them. The CDR3 loop is CATSRIVAEKLFF. As DNA, the CDR3 is TGTGCCACTTCCAGGATAGTCGCTGAAAAACTGTTTTTT. The complete variable domain, with remaining parts taken from reference TRBV28 and TRBJ1-4, reads DVKVTQSSRYLVKRTGEKVFLECVQDMDHENMFWYRQDPGLGLRLIYFSYDVKMKEKGDIPEGYSVSREKKERFSLILESASTNQTSMYLCATSRIVAEKLFFGSGTQLSVL.

The genes are TRBV7-2 and TRBJ2-1; unclear D gene. The CDR3 runs to 11 residues. Trimming removed 5 bases from V and 9 bases from J, with 8 bases in between. Per the germline V gene, CDR1 is SGHTA and CDR2 is FQGNSA. CDR3 sequence reads: CASSPRGEQFF. CDR3 nucleotides: TGTGCCAGCAGCCCCCGAGGTGAGCAGTTCTTC.